The entry below gives a single T cell receptor beta chain sequence along with its context. The antigen it recognizes is unknown. No per-base quality is available; no much larger clone lies one base away. This sample stems from a study of CD8+CD57+ T cells in acquired aplastic anemia (dated 2018 in TCRdb). In the study overall: Extracted DNA from sorted CD4+ and CD8+ cells averaged around 2.9 ug, ranging from roughly 0.17 to 30 ug. The paper's findings and limits, for the study overall: Patients and healthy controls showed no significant difference in CD8+ Simpson's diversity (P=0.060). Around 31 CD8+ CDR3 sequences were shared between patients and controls but appeared highly expressed in patients and within their immunodominant clones.

Including cysteine and phenylalanine, the CDR3 has 15 amino acids. Only the CDR3 region is kept as DNA, spanning 45 bases read in frame from base 1. The junction shows trimming of 2 bases on V and 5 bases on J, plus 13 bases between the germline ends. In this study, sorted CD4+ and CD8+ T cells from the blood of healthy subjects and of severe aplastic anemia patients had their TCR repertoires deep-sequenced. Ficoll-Paque density gradient centrifugation was used to isolate peripheral blood mononuclear cells. Before DNA was extracted, CD4+ and CD8+ T cells were sorted using either FACS or magnetic beads. Genomic DNA served as template for TCR beta VDJ combination and CDR3 sequence profiling. TCR repertoire sequencing was run on an Illumina HiSeq 2000. The authors processed their data as follows. Repertoires were assessed using TRBV/TRBJ rearrangement plots, CDR3 size and DJ length profiles, and Simpson's diversity index. Whichever DNA sequence was most abundant in the deep sequencing data was defined as the immunodominant clone. CDR3 amino acid sequences were checked for sharing between subjects and were compared against published repertoires and the VDJdb database. The public reads were reanalyzed by TCRdb: fastp trimming at Q25, MiXCR alignment, in-frame beta chains only. Each entry merges the rows of one CDR3 protein and shows their most common DNA and genes. The V and J calls shown here were made by TCRdb, not taken from the authors' results. The sample profile shows about 270,000 distinct CDR3 sequences; roughly 50% of them were found once. Around 8% of the sample lies in the top ten.

Recombination joined TRBV12-3 or TRBV12-4 with TRBJ1-5; no D gene call is confident. The sequencing input was sorted CD4+, CD8+, or CD8+CD57+ T cells (not recorded which) from PBMCs. The sequence was collected from a human donor with severe aplastic anemia or a healthy control (not recorded which). The CDR3 protein: CASSLTLLADQPQHF. The nucleotide sequence reads TGTGCCAGCAGTTTAACCCTGCTTGCGGATCAGCCCCAGCATTTT.